The present entry profiles one TCR beta chain with its context. The antigen remains undetermined. The source of the sample is a study of beta chain features in type 1 diabetes. Study results and limitations: PCR might favor shorter templates, but any such skew would affect patients and controls equally. Any HLA effect on TCRB rearrangement was left unresolved by small sub-analyses.

Unmatched junction bases numbered 10, after V lost 0 bases and J lost 8 bases. Germline V gives CDR1 SGHDN, CDR2 FVKESK. CDR3 size: 16 residues. CD45RO/CCR7/CD25/CD127/CD95/CD27 sorting isolated CD4+ naive, central memory, regulatory and stem cell-like memory cells. As every portion of the isolated RNA was reverse transcribed, the sequencing read expressed TCRB transcripts. Method: immunoSEQ multiplex PCR; TCRdb's copy keeps in-frame clones and lacks some. This sample has almost 250,000 clones, with roughly an eighth found just once. The rearrangement joins TRBV14 to TRBJ2-1, with 7 bases lining up with TRBD1. The sequenced sample consisted of naive CD4+ T cells from blood. This TCR derives from a woman in her 40s in good health. In nucleotides, the CDR3 is TGTGCCAGCAGCCAAGATCTTAGGACAGGACTCCATGAGCAGTTCTTC. It translates to CASSQDLRTGLHEQFF.